This T cell receptor beta chain stems from a study of blood T cell repertoires in COVID-19. Sequencing was performed with immunoSEQ multiplex PCR; in TCRdb, only in-frame clones are kept and a portion is missing. The table shows 70,000 or so clones, with roughly 85% occurring only once. CDR3 length: 13 amino acids. Germline V CDR1 and CDR2: MNHEY, SVGAGI. V lost 9 bases and J 4 bases, leaving 15 bases between the germline ends. The source of this sequence is an elderly man with acute or convalescent COVID-19. The chain links TRBV6-5 to TRBJ1-2, with D perhaps TRBD1 (6 bases). Material for sequencing was peripheral blood. The DNA for the CDR3 is TGTGCCAGTCATTCGGGACATCTCTATGGCTACACCTTC. Translating gives CASHSGHLYGYTF.